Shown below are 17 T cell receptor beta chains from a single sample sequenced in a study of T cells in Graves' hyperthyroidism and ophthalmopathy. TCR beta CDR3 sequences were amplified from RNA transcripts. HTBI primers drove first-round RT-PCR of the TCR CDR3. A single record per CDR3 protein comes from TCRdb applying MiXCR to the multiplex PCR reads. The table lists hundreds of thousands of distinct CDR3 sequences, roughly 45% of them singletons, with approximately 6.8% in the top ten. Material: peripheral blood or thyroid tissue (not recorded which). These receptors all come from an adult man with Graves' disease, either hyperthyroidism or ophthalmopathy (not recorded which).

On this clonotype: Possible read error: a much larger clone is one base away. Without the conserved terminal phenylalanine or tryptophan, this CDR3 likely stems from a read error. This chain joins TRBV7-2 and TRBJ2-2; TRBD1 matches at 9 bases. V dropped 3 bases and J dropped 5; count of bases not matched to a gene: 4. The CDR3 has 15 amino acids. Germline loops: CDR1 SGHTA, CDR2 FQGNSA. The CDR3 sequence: CASSFGTGPTGELFS. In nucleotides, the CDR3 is TGTGCCAGCAGCTTCGGGACAGGGCCAACCGGGGAGCTGTTTTCT.

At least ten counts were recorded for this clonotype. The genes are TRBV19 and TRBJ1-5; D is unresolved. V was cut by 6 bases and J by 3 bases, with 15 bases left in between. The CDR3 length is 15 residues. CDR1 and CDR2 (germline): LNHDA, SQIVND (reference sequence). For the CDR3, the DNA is TGTGCCAGTAGCACGGACGGATTGCTCAATCAGCCCCAGCATTTT. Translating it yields CASSTDGLLNQPQHF.

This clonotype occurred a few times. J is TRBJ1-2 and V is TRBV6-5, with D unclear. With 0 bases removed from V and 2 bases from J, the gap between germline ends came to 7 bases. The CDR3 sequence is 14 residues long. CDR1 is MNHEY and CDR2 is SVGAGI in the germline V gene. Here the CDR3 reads CASSYSRWNYGYTF. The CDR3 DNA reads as TGTGCCAGCAGTTACTCTCGCTGGAACTATGGCTACACCTTC.

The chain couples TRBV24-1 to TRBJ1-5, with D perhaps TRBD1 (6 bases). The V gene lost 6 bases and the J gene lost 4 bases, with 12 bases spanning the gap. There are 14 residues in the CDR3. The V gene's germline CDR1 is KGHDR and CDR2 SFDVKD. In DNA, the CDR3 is TGTGCCACCAGTTTAGGAGGGGGGAATCAGCCCCAGCATTTT. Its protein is CATSLGGGNQPQHF.

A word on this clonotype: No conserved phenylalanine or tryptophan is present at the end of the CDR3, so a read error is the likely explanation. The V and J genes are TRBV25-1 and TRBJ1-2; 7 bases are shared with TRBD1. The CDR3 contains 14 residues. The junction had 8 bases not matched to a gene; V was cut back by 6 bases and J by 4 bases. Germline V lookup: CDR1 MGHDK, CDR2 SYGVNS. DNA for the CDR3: TGTGCCAGCAGCGTTCGAGGGGGCGCCTATGGCTACACCTCC. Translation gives CASSVRGGAYGYTS.

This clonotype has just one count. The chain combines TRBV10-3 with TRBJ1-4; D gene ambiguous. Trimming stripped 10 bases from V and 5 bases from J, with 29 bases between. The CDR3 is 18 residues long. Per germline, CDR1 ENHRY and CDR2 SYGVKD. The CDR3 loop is CATTQTSYGYTFNEKLFF. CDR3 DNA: TGTGCCACCACCCAAACATCTTATGGCTACACCTTCAATGAAAAACTGTTTTTT.

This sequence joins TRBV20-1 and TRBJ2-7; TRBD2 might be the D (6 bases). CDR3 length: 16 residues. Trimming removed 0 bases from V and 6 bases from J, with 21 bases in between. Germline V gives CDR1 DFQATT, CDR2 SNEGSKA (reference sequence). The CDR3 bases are TGCAGTGCTAGAGATCCGGAGGGGTGGTCGGAGATCGAGCAGTACTTC. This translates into CSARDPEGWSEIEQYF.

The CDR3, as DNA: TGTGCCAGCGGAAAGGATCGGACAGTAGTCGGAGCTTTCTTT. It yields the protein CASGKDRTVVGAFF. The chain joins TRBV2 to TRBJ1-1, with D maybe TRBD1 (6 bases). CDR3 length equals 14 residues. Trimming stripped 8 bases from V and 10 bases from J, with 23 bases between. The V gene's germline CDR1 is SNHLY and CDR2 FYNNEI. The full variable domain, completed using reference TRBV2 and TRBJ1-1, is EPEVTQTPSHQVTQMGQEVILRCVPISNHLYFYWYRQILGQKVEFLVSFYNNEISEKSEIFDDQFSVERPDGSNFTLKIRSTKLEDSAMYFCASGKDRTVVGAFFGQGTRLTVV.

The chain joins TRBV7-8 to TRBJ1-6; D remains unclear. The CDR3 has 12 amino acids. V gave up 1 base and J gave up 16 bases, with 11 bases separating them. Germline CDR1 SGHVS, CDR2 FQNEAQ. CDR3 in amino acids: CASSLVPADLHF. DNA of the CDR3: TGTGCCAGCAGCTTAGTCCCGGCGGATCTCCACTTT.

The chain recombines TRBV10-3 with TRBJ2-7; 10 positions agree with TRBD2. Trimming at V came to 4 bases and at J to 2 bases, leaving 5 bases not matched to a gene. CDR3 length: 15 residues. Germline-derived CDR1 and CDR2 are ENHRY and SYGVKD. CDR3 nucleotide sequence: TGTGCCATCAGTGGAGGGACTAGCGAACCCTACGAGCAGTACTTC. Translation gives CAISGGTSEPYEQYF.

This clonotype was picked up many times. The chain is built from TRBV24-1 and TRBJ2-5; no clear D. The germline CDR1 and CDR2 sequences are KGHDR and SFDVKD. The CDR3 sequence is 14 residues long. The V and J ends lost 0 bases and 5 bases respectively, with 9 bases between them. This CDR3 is CATSDLGVEETQYF. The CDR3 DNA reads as TGTGCCACCAGTGATTTGGGAGTGGAGGAGACCCAGTACTTC.

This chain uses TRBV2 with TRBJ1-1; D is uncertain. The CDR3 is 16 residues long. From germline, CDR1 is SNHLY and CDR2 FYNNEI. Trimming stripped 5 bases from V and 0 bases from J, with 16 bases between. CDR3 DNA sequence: TGTGCCAGCAGTTACTCAGAGGAGTTCATGAACACTGAAGCTTTCTTT. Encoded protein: CASSYSEEFMNTEAFF.

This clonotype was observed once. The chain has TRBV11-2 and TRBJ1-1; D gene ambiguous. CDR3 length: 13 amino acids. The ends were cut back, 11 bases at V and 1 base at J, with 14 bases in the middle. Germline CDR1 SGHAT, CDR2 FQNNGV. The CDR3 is CAWNSGRNTEAFF. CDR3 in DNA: TGTGCCTGGAACTCGGGTAGGAACACTGAAGCTTTCTTT.

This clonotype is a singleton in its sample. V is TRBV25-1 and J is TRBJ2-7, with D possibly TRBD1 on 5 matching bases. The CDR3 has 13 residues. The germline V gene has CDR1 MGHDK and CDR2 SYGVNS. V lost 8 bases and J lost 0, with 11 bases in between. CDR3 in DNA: TGTGCCAGCTTAGGTCAGGGCTCCTACGAGCAGTACTTC. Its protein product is CASLGQGSYEQYF.

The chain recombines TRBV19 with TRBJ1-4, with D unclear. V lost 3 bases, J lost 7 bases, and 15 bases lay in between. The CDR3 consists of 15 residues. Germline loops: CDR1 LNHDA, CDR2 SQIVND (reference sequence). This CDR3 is CASSIRGLNTEKLFF. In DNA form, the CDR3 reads TGTGCCAGTAGTATTCGCGGATTGAACACTGAAAAACTGTTTTTT.

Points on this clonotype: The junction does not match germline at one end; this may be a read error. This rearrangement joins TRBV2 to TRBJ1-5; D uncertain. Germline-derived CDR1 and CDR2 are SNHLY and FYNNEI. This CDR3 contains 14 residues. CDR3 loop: CATSDLDGNQPQHF. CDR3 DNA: TGTGCCACCAGTGATTTGGACGGTAATCAGCCCCAGCATTTT.

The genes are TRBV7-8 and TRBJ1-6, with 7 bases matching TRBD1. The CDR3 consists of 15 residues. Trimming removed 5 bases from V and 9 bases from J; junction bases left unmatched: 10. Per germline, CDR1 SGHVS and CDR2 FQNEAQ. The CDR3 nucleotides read TGTGCCAGCAGCCTAGGGGGCGGAATCAGTTCACCCCTCCACTTT. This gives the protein CASSLGGGISSPLHF. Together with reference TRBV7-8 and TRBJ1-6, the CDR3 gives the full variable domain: GAGVSQSPRYKVAKRGQDVALRCDPISGHVSLFWYQQALGQGPEFLTYFQNEAQLDKSGLPSDRFFAERPEGSVSTLKIQRTQQEDSAVYLCASSLGGGISSPLHFGNGTRLTVT.